The 7 T cell receptor beta chains given below trace back to one sample, sequenced in a study of T cells in tuberculosis. Libraries were prepared by immunoSEQ multiplex PCR; TCRdb keeps only in-frame clonotypes and omits some of them. The data show approximately 20,000 clones, with 97% seen just once and 6% to 6.5% held by the top ten. The sequenced sample consisted of PBMCs. The receptors here all came from a donor aged 10-29 years with latent tuberculosis or without tuberculosis infection.

The chain uses TRBV28 and TRBJ1-2; 7 nucleotides match TRBD1. V shed 3 bases and J 7 bases; nucleotides not matched to a gene: 11. The CDR3 has 15 residues. CDR1 is MDHEN and CDR2 is SYDVKM in the germline V gene. In DNA, the CDR3 is TGTGCCAGCAGTTTCGGGGACAGCTTATCTGGTGGCTACACCTTC. Translation gives CASSFGDSLSGGYTF.

CDR3 loop: CASSGGVMNTEAFF. The DNA of the CDR3 is TGTGCCAGCAGTGGCGGGGTGATGAACACTGAAGCTTTCTTT. The J gene is TRBJ1-1, the V gene TRBV25-1, with D hard to call. Germline V gene data show CDR1 as MGHDK and CDR2 as SYGVNS. This CDR3 spans 14 amino acids. V gave up 4 bases and J gave up 0 bases, with 9 bases separating them.

The chain recombines TRBV25-1 with TRBJ2-2; D is perhaps TRBD2 (6 bases). Germline-derived CDR1 and CDR2 are MGHDK and SYGVNS. The CDR3 length is 14 residues. The germline V and J ends were trimmed by 6 bases and 4 bases, with 12 bases remaining between them. The CDR3 coding sequence is TGTGCCAGCAGCGGGGTGGGGGGCACCGGGGAGCTGTTTTTT. Translating gives CASSGVGGTGELFF.

The rearrangement uses TRBV6-6 and TRBJ2-7, with D perhaps matching TRBD1 (5 bases). From germline, CDR1 is MNHNY and CDR2 SVGAGI (reference sequence). This CDR3 contains 16 residues. V dropped 2 bases and J dropped 1 base, with 15 bases sitting between them. CDR3 DNA sequence: TGTGCCAGCAGTTACCCCTCCCAGGGCCTTTCCTACGAGCAGTACTTC. Translation: CASSYPSQGLSYEQYF.

The V gene is TRBV19, the J gene TRBJ2-7, with D uncertain. Germline CDR1 LNHDA, CDR2 SQIVND (reference sequence). Trimming left V 10 bases short and J 0 bases short, with 7 bases between. This CDR3 has 11 amino acids. DNA of the CDR3: TGTGCCACTCGCTACTCCTACGAGCAGTACTTC. Protein sequence: CATRYSYEQYF.

The V and J genes are TRBV29-1 and TRBJ2-1; possible D gene TRBD1, 8 bases. Trimming shortened V by 4 bases and J by 2 bases, and 21 bases separated the two germline ends. Germline-derived CDR1 and CDR2 are SQVTM and ANQGSEA. This CDR3 comprises 17 residues. DNA for the CDR3: TGCAGCGTTGTGGAGCCACGACAGGGGAGGGCCTACAATGAGCAGTTCTTC. Amino acids: CSVVEPRQGRAYNEQFF.

The chain couples TRBV7-9 to TRBJ2-7, with 8 bases identical to TRBD1. Germline V lookup: CDR1 SEHNR, CDR2 FQNEAQ (reference sequence). Trimming cost V 5 bases and J 2 bases; bases outside gene matches: 14. The CDR3 extends over 17 amino acids. The chain's CDR3 is CASSLIPFQGAAYEQYF. The CDR3 DNA reads TGTGCCAGCAGCCTCATACCGTTTCAGGGGGCAGCCTACGAGCAGTACTTC.